The next 6 T cell receptor beta chains were all read from a single sample in a study of CXCR3-negative and CXCR3-positive naive CD8 T cells. These TCRs' antigens remain unknown. Libraries of TRB cDNA were made by 5' RACE and carried UMIs. TCRdb processed the 5' RACE reads again and assigns one entry to each CDR3 protein, with no DNA. Here the sample table reports roughly 130,000 distinct CDR3 sequences. Study-wide results and limits: TRB CDR3s of CXCR3-positive naive cells were more hydrophobic than those of CXCR3-negative naive cells.

Sequencing was done on a sample of naive CXCR3+ CD8+ T cells from blood. The subset: CD45RO-CCR7+CD27+CD95- naive CD8+ T cells expressing CXCR3 (TNR3+). All receptors derive from a human donor in good health. Some clones in this sample may be carry-over from other donors' samples.

This sequence joins TRBV29-1 and TRBJ2-5; TCRdb's D gene call, TRBD1, goes unchecked for lack of DNA. Looked up from germline, CDR1 is SQVTM and CDR2 is ANQGSEA. The CDR3 is 13 residues long. CDR3 residues: CSVDLGTQETQYF.

The J gene is TRBJ2-7, the V gene TRBV20-1; the TRBD2 assignment by TCRdb is unverifiable without DNA. CDR3 size: 16 residues. Germline V CDR1 and CDR2: DFQATT, SNEGSKA (reference sequence). CDR3 region: CSARDSFGTLAYEQYF.

The J gene is TRBJ2-7, the V gene TRBV5-6. Germline lookup yields CDR1 SGHDT and CDR2 YYEEEE. The CDR3 length is 13 residues. CDR3 sequence reads: CASSPMPAYEQYF.

This chain uses TRBV20-1 with TRBJ1-5; checking the TCRdb D call of TRBD1 is not possible without DNA. Germline V gene data show CDR1 as DFQATT and CDR2 as SNEGSKA (reference sequence). This CDR3 comprises 17 residues. CDR3 residues: CSARAVYRDTSNQPQHF.

V is TRBV29-1 and J is TRBJ1-1. Germline-derived CDR1 and CDR2 are SQVTM and ANQGSEA. CDR3 size: 11 residues. The CDR3 reads CSVGPETEAFF.

V usage is TRBV5-1 and J usage is TRBJ2-1; TCRdb names TRBD2, which stays unverified in the absence of DNA. CDR3 length equals 16 residues. CDR1 is SGHRS and CDR2 is YFSETQ in the germline V gene. CDR3 sequence reads: CASSAGLAGNGNEQFF.